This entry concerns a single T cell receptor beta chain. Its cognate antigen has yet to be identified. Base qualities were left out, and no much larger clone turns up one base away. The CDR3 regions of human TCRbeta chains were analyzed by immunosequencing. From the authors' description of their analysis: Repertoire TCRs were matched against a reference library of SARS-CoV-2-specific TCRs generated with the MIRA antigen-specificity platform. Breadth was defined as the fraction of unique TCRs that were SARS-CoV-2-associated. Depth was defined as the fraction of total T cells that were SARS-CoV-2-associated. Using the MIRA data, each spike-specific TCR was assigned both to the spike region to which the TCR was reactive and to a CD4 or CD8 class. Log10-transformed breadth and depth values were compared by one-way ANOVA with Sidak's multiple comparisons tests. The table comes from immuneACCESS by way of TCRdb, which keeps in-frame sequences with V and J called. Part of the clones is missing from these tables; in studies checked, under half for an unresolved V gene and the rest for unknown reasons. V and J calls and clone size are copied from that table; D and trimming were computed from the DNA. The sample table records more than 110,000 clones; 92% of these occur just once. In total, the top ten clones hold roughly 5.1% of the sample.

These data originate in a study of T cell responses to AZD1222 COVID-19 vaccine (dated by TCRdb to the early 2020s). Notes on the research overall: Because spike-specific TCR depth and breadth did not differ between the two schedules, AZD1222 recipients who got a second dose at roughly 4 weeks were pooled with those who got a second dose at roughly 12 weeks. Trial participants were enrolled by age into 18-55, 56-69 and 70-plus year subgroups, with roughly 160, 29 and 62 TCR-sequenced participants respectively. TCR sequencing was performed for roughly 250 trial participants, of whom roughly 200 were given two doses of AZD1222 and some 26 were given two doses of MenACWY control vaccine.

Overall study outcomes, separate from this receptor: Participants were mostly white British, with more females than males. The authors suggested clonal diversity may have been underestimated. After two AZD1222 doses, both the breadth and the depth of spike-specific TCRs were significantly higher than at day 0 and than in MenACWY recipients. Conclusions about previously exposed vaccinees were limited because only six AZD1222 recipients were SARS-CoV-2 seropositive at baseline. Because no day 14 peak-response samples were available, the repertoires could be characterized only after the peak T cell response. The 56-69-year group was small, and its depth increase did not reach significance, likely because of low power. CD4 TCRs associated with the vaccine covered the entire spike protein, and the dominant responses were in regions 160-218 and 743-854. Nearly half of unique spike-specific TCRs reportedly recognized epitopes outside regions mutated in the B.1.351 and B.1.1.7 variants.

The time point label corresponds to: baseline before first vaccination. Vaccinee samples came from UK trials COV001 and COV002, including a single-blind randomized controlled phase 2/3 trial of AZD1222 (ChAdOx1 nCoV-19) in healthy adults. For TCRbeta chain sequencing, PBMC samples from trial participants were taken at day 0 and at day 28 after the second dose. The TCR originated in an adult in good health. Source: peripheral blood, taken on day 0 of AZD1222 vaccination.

The DNA is TGTGCCAGCTCACCGGGACAGGGCACCGGGGAGCTGTTTTTT. It translates to CASSPGQGTGELFF. Here the chain combines TRBV18 and TRBJ2-2, with 9 central nucleotides matching TRBD1. CDR1 and CDR2 are read off the germline V gene as KGHSH and LQKENI. The junction shows trimming of 3 bases on V and 4 bases on J, and the gene matches do not reach 0 bases of it. The CDR3 measures 14 amino acids from cysteine to phenylalanine. The DNA shown is the 42-base CDR3, in frame from base 1.